The next 2 T cell receptor beta chains were all read from a single sample in a study of blood T cell repertoires in COVID-19. Only in-frame clones appear in the TCRdb table, and some are missing; sequencing was by immunoSEQ multiplex PCR. The table shows 150,000 to 200,000 clones, with approximately 84% occurring only once. Sequencing was performed on PBMCs or T cells enriched from blood (not recorded which). The receptors come from a woman aged 40 to 50 with acute COVID-19.

The genes are TRBV29-1 and TRBJ1-2, with D perhaps TRBD1 (5 bases). Germline V lookup: CDR1 SQVTM, CDR2 ANQGSEA. The CDR3 runs to 16 residues. V was cut by 4 bases and J by 5 bases, with 23 bases left in between. Here the CDR3 DNA reads TGCAGCGTTGGGGCCCCCTACCAAAGGGGTCGGTATGGCTACACCTTC. It yields the protein CSVGAPYQRGRYGYTF.

This clone was seen a handful of times. The chain joins TRBV2 to TRBJ2-1, with D maybe TRBD1 (6 bases). Per the germline V gene, CDR1 is SNHLY and CDR2 is FYNNEI. There are 15 residues in the CDR3. V lost 1 base and J 6 bases, leaving 13 bases between the germline ends. The CDR3 region is CASSEGQVRLNEQFF. CDR3 in DNA: TGTGCCAGCAGTGAAGGACAGGTCAGGCTCAATGAGCAGTTCTTC.